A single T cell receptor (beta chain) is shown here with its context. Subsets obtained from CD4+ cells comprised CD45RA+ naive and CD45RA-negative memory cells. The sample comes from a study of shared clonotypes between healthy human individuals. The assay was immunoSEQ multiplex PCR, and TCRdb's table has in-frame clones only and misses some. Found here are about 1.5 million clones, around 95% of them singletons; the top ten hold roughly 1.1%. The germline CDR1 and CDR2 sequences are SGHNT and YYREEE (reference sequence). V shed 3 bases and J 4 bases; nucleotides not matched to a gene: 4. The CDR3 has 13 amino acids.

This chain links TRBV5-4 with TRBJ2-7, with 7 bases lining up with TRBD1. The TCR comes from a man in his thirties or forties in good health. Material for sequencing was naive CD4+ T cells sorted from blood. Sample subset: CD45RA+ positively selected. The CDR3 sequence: CASSWRQGYEQYF. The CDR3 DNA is TGTGCCAGCAGCTGGAGACAGGGATACGAGCAGTACTTC.